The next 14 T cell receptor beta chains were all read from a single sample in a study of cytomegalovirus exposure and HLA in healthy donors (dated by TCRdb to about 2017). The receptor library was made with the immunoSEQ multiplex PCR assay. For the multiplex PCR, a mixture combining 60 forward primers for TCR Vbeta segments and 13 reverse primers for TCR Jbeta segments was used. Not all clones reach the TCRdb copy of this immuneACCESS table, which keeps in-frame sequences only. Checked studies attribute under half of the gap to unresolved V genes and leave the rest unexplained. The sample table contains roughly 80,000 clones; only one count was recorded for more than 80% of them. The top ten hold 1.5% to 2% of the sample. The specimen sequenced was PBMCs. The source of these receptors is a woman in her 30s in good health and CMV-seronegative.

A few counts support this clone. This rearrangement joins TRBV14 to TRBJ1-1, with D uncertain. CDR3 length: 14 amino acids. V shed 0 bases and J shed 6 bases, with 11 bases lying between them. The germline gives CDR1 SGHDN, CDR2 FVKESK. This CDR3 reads CASSQESQVAEAFF. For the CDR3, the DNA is TGTGCCAGCAGCCAAGAGTCGCAGGTTGCTGAAGCTTTCTTT.

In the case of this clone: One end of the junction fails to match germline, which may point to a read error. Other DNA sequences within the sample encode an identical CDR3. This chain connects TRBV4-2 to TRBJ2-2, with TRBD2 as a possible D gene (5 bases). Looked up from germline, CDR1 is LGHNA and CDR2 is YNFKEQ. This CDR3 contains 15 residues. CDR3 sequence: CASSQAPAGTGELFF. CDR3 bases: TGTGCCAGCAGCCAAGCGCCGGCGGGCACCGGGGAGCTATTTTTT.

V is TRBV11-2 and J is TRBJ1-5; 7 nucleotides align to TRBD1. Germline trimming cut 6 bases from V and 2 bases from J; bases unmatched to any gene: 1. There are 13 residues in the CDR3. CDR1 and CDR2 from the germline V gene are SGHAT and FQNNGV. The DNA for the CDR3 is TGTGCCAGCAGTGGACAGGGCAATCAGCCCCAGCATTTT. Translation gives CASSGQGNQPQHF.

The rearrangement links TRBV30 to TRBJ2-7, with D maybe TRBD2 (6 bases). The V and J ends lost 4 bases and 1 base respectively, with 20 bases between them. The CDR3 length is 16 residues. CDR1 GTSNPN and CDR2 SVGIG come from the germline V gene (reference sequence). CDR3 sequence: CAWTLRGTWRSYEQYF. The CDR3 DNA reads TGTGCCTGGACTCTACGCGGGACTTGGCGGTCCTACGAGCAGTACTTC.

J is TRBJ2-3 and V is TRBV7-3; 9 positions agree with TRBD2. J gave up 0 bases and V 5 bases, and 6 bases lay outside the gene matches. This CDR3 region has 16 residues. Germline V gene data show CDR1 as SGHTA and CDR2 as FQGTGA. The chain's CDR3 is CASSQTSGQSTDTQYF. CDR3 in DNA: TGTGCCAGCAGCCAGACTAGCGGCCAAAGCACAGATACGCAGTATTTT.

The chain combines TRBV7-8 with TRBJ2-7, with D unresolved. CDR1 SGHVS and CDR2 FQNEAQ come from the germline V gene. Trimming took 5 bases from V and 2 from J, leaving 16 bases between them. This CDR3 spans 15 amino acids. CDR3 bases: TGTGCCAGCAGCGCCTCAGGAACCCGAGCCTACGAGCAGTACTTC. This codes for CASSASGTRAYEQYF.

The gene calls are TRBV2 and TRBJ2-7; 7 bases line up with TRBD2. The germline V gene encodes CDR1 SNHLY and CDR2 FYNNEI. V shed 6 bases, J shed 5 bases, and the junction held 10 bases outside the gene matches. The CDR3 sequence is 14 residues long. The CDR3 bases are TGTGCCAGCAGACCGATGACTAGCTACCACGAGCAGTACTTC. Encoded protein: CASRPMTSYHEQYF.

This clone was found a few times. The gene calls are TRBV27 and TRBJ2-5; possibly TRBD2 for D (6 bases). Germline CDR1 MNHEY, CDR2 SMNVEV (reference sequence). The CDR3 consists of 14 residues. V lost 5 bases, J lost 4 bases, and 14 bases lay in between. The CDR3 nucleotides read TGTGCCAGCAGTCGGGACTTATGGTTAGAGACCCAGTACTTC. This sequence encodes CASSRDLWLETQYF.

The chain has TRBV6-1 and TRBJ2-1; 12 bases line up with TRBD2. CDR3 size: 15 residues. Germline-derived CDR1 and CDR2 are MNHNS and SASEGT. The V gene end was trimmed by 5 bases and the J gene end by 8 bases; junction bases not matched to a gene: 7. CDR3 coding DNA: TGTGCCAGCAGTAACAGACTAGCGGGAGCACATGAGCAGTTCTTC. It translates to CASSNRLAGAHEQFF.

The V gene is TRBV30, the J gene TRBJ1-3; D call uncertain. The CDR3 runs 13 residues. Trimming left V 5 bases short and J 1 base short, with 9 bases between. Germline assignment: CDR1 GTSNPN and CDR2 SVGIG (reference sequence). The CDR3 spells CAWAADSGNTIYF. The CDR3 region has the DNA TGTGCCTGGGCGGCGGATTCTGGAAACACCATATATTTT.

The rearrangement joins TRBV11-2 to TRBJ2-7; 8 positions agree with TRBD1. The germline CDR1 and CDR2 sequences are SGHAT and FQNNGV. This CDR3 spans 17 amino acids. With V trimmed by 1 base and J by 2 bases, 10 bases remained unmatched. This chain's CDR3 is CASSLVSGTGYAYEQYF. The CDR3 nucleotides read TGTGCCAGCAGCTTAGTGTCCGGGACAGGATATGCCTACGAGCAGTACTTC.

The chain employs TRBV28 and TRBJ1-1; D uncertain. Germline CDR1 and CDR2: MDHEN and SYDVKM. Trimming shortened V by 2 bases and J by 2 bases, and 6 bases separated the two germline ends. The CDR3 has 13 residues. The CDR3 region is CASSLSGNTEAFF. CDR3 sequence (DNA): TGTGCCAGCAGTTTAAGCGGAAACACTGAAGCTTTCTTT.

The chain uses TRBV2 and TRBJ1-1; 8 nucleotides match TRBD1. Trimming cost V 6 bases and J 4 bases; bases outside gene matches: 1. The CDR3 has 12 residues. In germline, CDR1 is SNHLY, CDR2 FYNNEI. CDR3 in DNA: TGTGCCAGCAGGACAGGGGCCACTGAAGCTTTCTTT. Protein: CASRTGATEAFF. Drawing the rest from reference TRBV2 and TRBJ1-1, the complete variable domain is EPEVTQTPSHQVTQMGQEVILRCVPISNHLYFYWYRQILGQKVEFLVSFYNNEISEKSEIFDDQFSVERPDGSNFTLKIRSTKLEDSAMYFCASRTGATEAFFGQGTRLTVV.

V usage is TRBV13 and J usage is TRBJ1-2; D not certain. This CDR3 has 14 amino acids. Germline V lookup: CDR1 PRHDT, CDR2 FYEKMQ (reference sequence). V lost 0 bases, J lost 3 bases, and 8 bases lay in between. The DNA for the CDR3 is TGTGCCAGCAGCTTAGGGAGAGGCTACTATGGCTACACCTTC. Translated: CASSLGRGYYGYTF.